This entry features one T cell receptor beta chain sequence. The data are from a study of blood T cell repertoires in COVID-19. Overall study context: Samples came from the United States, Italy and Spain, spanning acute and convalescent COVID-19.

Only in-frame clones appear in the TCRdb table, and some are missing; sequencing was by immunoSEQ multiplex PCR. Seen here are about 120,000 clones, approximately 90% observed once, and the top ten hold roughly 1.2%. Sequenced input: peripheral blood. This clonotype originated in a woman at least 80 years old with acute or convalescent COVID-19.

The CDR3 spells CASSQDSGQPQHF. The DNA of the CDR3 is TGCGCCAGCAGCCAAGACTCCGGTCAGCCCCAGCATTTT. The rearrangement uses TRBV4-3 and TRBJ1-5; no reliable D call. V gave up 0 bases and J gave up 6 bases, with 6 bases separating them. The germline CDR1 and CDR2 sequences are LGHNA and YSLEER. The CDR3 has 13 amino acids.